These 7 T cell receptor beta chains were sequenced from one sample in a study of CD8 T cells in ankylosing spondylitis. Their antigens remain unidentified. Study outcomes and limitations: Roughly eight highly homologous variants made up a TCR beta motif, and this motif appeared characteristic of ankylosing spondylitis blood.

TCRdb independently ran MiXCR on the 5' RACE reads; one entry per CDR3 protein. The sample consists of 700,000 to 850,000 distinct CDR3 sequences, about 12% of them appearing once. What was sequenced was blood, either unsorted or a sorted T cell fraction (not recorded which). The receptors shown here come from a male donor with ankylosing spondylitis.

This clonotype was counted a few times. J is TRBJ1-2 and V is TRBV10-2; weak D call: TRBD1 (5 bases). There are 15 residues in the CDR3. Per the germline V gene, CDR1 is WSHSY and CDR2 is SAAADI. The germline V and J ends were trimmed by 7 bases and 4 bases, with 19 bases remaining between them. The CDR3 nucleotides are TGCGCCAGCACCGAGCGGGCAGGGTTTGGCTATGGCTACACCTTC. It is translated as CASTERAGFGYGYTF.

As DNA, the CDR3 is TGCAGTGCTAGAGGTTCAGGGGACAACTACTTACAAGAGACCCAGTACTTC. It encodes CSARGSGDNYLQETQYF. This sequence joins TRBV20-1 and TRBJ2-5, with D possibly matching TRBD1 (6 bases). CDR3 length equals 17 residues. The V and J ends lost 1 base and 2 bases respectively, with 20 bases between them. Germline V gene data show CDR1 as DFQATT and CDR2 as SNEGSKA (reference sequence).

This clonotype was counted between two and nine times. The chain has TRBV29-1 and TRBJ1-2, with D possibly TRBD1 on 6 matching bases. With 0 bases removed from V and 2 bases from J, the gap between germline ends came to 10 bases. The CDR3 totals 14 residues. Germline V gene sequence: CDR1 SQVTM, CDR2 ANQGSEA. CDR3 nucleotides: TGCAGCGTTGAAGAGGGGGCAGGGAACTATGGCTACACCTTC. Amino acid sequence: CSVEEGAGNYGYTF.

The chain carries TRBV20-1 and TRBJ2-3, with a tentative D call TRBD2 (6 bases). CDR3 length equals 14 residues. V was shortened by 6 bases and J by 0 bases, with 13 bases between the two germline ends. The germline V gene encodes CDR1 DFQATT and CDR2 SNEGSKA (reference sequence). The CDR3 DNA is TGCAGTGCAGGGACTCCAGCTAGCACAGATACGCAGTATTTT. Translated, it gives CSAGTPASTDTQYF.

There are many counts of this clonotype. The chain links TRBV4-3 to TRBJ2-7, with 7 positions matching TRBD1. Germline assignment: CDR1 LGHNA and CDR2 YSLEER. The CDR3 length is 15 residues. V shed 0 bases, J shed 9 bases, and the junction held 11 bases outside the gene matches. CDR3 bases: TGCGCCAGCAGCCAAGATACCAGGGGGATAGGGTCGCAGTACTTC. Encoded protein: CASSQDTRGIGSQYF.

This clonotype was counted at least ten times. The rearrangement uses TRBV20-1 and TRBJ2-5; maybe TRBD1 (5 bases). Trimming left V 6 bases short and J 7 bases short, with 15 bases between. The germline gives CDR1 DFQATT, CDR2 SNEGSKA (reference sequence). The CDR3 sequence is 12 residues long. The CDR3 nucleotides are TGCAGTGCCGACAGACCCCGCGGGACCCAGTACTTC. Protein: CSADRPRGTQYF.

The chain has TRBV7-9 and TRBJ2-1; D is ambiguous. The length of the CDR3 is 16 residues. Germline V gene data show CDR1 as SEHNR and CDR2 as FQNEAQ (reference sequence). The V end lost 5 bases, the J end lost 1 base, and 15 bases lay between the germline ends. The CDR3 DNA sequence: TGTGCCAGCAGCCCCGTGGGTGGTAGGTCCTACAATGAGCAGTTCTTC. It is translated as CASSPVGGRSYNEQFF. Full variable domain (rest looked up from reference TRBV7-9 and TRBJ2-1): DTGVSQNPRHKITKRGQNVTFRCDPISEHNRLYWYRQTLGQGPEFLTYFQNEAQLEKSRLLSDRFSAERPKGSFSTLEIQRTEQGDSAMYLCASSPVGGRSYNEQFFGPGTRLTVL.